These 2 T cell receptor beta chains were all obtained from the same sample, sequenced in a study of blood T cells in healthy people across ages. A sample-barcoded 5' primer and a J-beta primer mix were used in a second PCR of about 7 to 12 cycles. TCRdb reprocessed the 5' RACE reads with MiXCR, giving one entry per CDR3 protein. Here the sample spans 980,000 or so distinct CDR3 sequences, around 48% being singletons. The sample comprised blood. These receptor sequences come from a man aged 30 to 39 in good health.

The chain couples TRBV20-1 to TRBJ2-5; 10 nucleotides match TRBD2. The trim removed 0 bases at V and 6 bases at J, leaving 7 bases unmatched. This CDR3 has 15 amino acids. Germline V gene lookup returns CDR1 DFQATT and CDR2 SNEGSKA (reference sequence). DNA of the CDR3: TGCAGTGCTAGAGATCGGCTAGCGGGGGTTCAGACCCAGTACTTC. It encodes CSARDRLAGVQTQYF.

This chain uses TRBV10-3 with TRBJ1-2, with a weak D call TRBD1 (5 bases). Germline-derived CDR1 and CDR2 are ENHRY and SYGVKD. Trimming removed 6 bases from V and 4 bases from J, with 24 bases in between. The CDR3 totals 17 residues. The CDR3 DNA is TGTGCCATCAGCGAGCCGGCTGGGGCAGTCATAACCTATGGCTACACCTTC. Protein: CAISEPAGAVITYGYTF.